This TCR beta chain came from a study of PD-L1 blockade in urothelial cancer. Study details: Patients, treated from 2014 onward, received atezolizumab 1,200 mg intravenously every 3 weeks. Study conclusions and caveats: For durable-benefit patients, tumor-associated blood clones expanded more at 3 weeks.

Remarks on this clone: Its antigen is undetermined.

Regarding time point: pretreatment peripheral blood. Sequencing was performed with immunoSEQ multiplex PCR; in TCRdb, only in-frame clones are kept and a portion is missing. The sample gives around 40,000 clones, roughly 92% of which show up once; over 9% is in the top ten. With 3 bases removed from V and 6 bases from J, the gap between germline ends came to 20 bases. The CDR3 contains 16 residues. Germline CDR1 reads SGHTA; CDR2 reads FQGNSA. The input for sequencing was PBMCs, taken around atezolizumab (anti-PD-L1) treatment. The gene calls are TRBV7-2 and TRBJ1-1; no definite D call. This TCR was recovered from a woman aged 55-69 years with urothelial cancer. The CDR3 DNA follows: TGTGCCAGCAGCTTTAGTGGTGACACCCGAAGGTCTGAAGCTTTCTTT. This encodes CASSFSGDTRRSEAFF. Variable domain in full (rest from reference TRBV7-2 and TRBJ1-1): GAGVSQSPSNKVTEKGKDVELRCDPISGHTALYWYRQSLGQGLEFLIYFQGNSAPDKSGLPSDRFSAERTGGSVSTLTIQRTQQEDSAVYLCASSFSGDTRRSEAFFGQGTRLTVV.